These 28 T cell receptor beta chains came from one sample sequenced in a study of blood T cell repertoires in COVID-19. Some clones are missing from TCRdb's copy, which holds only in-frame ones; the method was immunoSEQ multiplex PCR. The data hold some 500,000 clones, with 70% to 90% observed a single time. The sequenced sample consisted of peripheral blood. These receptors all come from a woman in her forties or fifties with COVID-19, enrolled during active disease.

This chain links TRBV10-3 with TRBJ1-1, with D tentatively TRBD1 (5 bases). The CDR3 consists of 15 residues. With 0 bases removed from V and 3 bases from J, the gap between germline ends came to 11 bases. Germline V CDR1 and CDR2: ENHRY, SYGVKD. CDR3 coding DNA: TGTGCCATCAGTGAGTCGGCAGGGATGGACACTGAAGCTTTCTTT. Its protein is CAISESAGMDTEAFF.

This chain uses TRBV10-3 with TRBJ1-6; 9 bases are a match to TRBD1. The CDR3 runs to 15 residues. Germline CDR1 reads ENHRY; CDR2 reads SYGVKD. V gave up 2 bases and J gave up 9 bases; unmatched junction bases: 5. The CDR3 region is CAISEANRGRSPLHF. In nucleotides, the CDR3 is TGTGCCATCAGTGAGGCAAACAGGGGGCGTTCACCCCTCCACTTT.

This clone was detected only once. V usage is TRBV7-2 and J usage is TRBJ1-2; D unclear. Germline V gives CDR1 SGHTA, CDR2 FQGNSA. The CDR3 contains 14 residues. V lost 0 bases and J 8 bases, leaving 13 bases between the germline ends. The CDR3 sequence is CASSLARLEEGYTF. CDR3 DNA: TGTGCCAGCAGCTTAGCCAGGTTAGAAGAGGGCTACACCTTC.

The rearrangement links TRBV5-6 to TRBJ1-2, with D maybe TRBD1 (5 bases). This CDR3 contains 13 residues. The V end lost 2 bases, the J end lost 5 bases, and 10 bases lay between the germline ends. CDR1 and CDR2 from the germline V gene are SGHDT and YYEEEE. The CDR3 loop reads CASSLEQEYGYTF. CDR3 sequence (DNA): TGTGCCAGCAGCTTAGAACAGGAATATGGCTACACCTTC. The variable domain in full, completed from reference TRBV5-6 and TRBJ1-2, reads DAGVTQSPTHLIKTRGQQVTLRCSPKSGHDTVSWYQQALGQGPQFIFQYYEEEERQRGNFPDRFSGHQFPNYSSELNVNALLLGDSALYLCASSLEQEYGYTFGSGTRLTVV.

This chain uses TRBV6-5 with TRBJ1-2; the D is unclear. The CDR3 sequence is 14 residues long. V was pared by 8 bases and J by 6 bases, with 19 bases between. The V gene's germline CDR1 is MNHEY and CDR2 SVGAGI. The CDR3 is CASARPSPFDGYTF. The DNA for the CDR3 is TGTGCCAGCGCGCGCCCCTCGCCCTTCGATGGCTACACCTTC.

The CDR3 DNA is TGCGCCAGCATTTTGACACATGGAAACACCATATATTTT. This gives the protein CASILTHGNTIYF. This sequence joins TRBV5-1 and TRBJ1-3; D unclear. Trimming cost V 6 bases and J 3 bases, with 10 bases left between them. This CDR3 is built from 13 residues. Germline V gene lookup returns CDR1 SGHRS and CDR2 YFSETQ.

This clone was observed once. The CDR3 DNA reads TGTGCCAGCAGCCAAGGGACTAGCGGGGAAATCTACGAGCAGTACTTC. Protein: CASSQGTSGEIYEQYF. The chain joins TRBV4-2 to TRBJ2-7; TRBD2 aligns across 12 bases. The CDR3 loop spans 16 amino acids. The junction had 4 bases not matched to a gene; V was cut back by 1 base and J by 3 bases. Germline V gene lookup returns CDR1 LGHNA and CDR2 YNFKEQ.

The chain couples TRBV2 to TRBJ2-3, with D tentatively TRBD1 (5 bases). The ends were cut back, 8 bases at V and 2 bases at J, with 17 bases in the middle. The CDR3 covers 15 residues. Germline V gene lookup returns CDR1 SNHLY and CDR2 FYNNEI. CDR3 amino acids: CASSARTIVTDTQYF. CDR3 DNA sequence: TGTGCCAGCTCCGCCCGGACAATCGTCACAGATACGCAGTATTTT.

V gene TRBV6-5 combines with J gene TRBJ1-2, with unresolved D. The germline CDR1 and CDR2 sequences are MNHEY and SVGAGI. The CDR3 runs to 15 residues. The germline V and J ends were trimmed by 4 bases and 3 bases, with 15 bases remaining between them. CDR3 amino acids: CASSSHGEGDYGYTF. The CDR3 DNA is TGTGCCAGCAGTTCCCATGGGGAGGGCGACTATGGCTACACCTTC.

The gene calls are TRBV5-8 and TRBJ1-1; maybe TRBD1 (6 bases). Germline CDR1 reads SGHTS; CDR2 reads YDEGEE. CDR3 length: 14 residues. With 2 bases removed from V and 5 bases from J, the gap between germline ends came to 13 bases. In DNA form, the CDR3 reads TGTGCCAGCAGCTTAGGGGGATGGGAAACTGAAGCTTTCTTT. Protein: CASSLGGWETEAFF.

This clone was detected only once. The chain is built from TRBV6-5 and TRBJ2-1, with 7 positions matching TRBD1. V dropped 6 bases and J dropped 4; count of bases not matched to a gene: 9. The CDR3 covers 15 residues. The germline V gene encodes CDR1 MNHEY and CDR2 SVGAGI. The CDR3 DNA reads TGTGCCAGCAGCCTCCGGGACAGAATTTACAATGAGCAGTTCTTC. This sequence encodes CASSLRDRIYNEQFF.

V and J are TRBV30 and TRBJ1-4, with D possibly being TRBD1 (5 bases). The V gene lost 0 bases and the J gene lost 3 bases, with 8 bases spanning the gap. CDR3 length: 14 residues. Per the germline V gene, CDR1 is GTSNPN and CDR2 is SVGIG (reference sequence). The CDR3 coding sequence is TGTGCCTGGAGTGTAGGGGCCCCTAATGAAAAACTGTTTTTT. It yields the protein CAWSVGAPNEKLFF.

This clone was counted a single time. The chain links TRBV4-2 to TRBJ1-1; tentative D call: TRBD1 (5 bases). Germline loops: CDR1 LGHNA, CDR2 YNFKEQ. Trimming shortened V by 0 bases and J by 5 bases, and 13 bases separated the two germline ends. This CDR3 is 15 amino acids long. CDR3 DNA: TGTGCCAGCAGCCAAGAAGGGGCAAGGGGTACTGAAGCTTTCTTT. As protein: CASSQEGARGTEAFF.

CDR3 protein: CASIRVQGEFRFTF. DNA of the CDR3: TGTGCCAGCATAAGGGTACAGGGAGAATTTCGGTTCACCTTC. J is TRBJ1-2 and V is TRBV6-5; D might be TRBD1 (6 bases). Germline V gives CDR1 MNHEY, CDR2 SVGAGI. V was shortened by 7 bases and J by 13 bases, with 25 bases between the two germline ends. This CDR3 has 14 amino acids.

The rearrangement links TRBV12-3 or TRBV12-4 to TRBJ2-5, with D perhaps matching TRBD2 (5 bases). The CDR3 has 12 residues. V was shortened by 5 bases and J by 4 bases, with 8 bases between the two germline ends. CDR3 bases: TGTGCCAGCAGTGGTGGAGGAGAGACCCAGTACTTC. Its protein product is CASSGGGETQYF.

The CDR3 region has the DNA TGTGCCAGCAGCTCGGGGACTTATACGCAGTATTTT. This gives the protein CASSSGTYTQYF. The chain is built from TRBV7-9 and TRBJ2-3; D might be TRBD2 (6 bases). Germline CDR1 reads SEHNR; CDR2 reads FQNEAQ (reference sequence). The CDR3 consists of 12 residues. Deletions cut 4 bases from V and 7 bases from J, with 9 bases between.

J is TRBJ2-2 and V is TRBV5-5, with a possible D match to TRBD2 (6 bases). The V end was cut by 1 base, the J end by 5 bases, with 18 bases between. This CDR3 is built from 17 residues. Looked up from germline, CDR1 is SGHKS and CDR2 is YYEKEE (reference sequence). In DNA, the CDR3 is TGTGCCAGCAGCTTGCGGGGGAGTCGGCTTAGGACCGGGGAGCTGTTTTTT. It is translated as CASSLRGSRLRTGELFF.

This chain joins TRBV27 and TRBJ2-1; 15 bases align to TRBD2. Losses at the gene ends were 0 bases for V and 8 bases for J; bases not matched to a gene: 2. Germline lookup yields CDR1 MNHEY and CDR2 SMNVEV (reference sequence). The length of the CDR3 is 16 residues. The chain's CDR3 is CASSLSGLAGGDEQFF. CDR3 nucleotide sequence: TGTGCCAGCAGTTTATCAGGACTAGCGGGGGGGGATGAGCAGTTCTTC.

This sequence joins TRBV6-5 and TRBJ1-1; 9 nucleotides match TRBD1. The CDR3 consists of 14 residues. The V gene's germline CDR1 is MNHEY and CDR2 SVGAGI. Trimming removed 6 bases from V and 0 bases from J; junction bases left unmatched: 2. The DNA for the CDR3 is TGTGCCAGCAGGTGGGACAGGGTGAACACTGAAGCTTTCTTT. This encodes CASRWDRVNTEAFF.

Here the CDR3 reads CASSLSPFDQPQHF. CDR3 in DNA: TGTGCCAGCAGCTTATCCCCGTTTGATCAGCCCCAGCATTTT. The chain couples TRBV7-2 to TRBJ1-5; no clear D gene. This CDR3 comprises 14 residues. Germline loops: CDR1 SGHTA, CDR2 FQGNSA. V lost 2 bases and J 5 bases, leaving 10 bases between the germline ends.

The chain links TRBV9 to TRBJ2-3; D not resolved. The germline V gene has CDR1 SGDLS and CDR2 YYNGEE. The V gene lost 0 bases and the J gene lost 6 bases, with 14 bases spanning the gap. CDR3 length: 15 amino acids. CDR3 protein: CASSVDGRSPDTQYF. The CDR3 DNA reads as TGTGCCAGCAGCGTAGATGGTCGGTCACCCGATACGCAGTATTTT.

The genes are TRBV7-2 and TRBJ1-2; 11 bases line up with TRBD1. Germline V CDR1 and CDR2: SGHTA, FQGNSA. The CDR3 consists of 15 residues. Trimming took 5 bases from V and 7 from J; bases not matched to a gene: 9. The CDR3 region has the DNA TGTGCCAGCAGCCCCGTTGGACAGGGGGCGGGTGGCTACACCTTC. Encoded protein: CASSPVGQGAGGYTF.

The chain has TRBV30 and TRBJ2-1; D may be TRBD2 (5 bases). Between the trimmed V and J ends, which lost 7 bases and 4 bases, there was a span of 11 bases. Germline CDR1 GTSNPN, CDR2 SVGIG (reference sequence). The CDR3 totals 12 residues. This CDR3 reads CALDSLYNEQFF. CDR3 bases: TGTGCCTTGGACTCATTATACAATGAGCAGTTCTTC.

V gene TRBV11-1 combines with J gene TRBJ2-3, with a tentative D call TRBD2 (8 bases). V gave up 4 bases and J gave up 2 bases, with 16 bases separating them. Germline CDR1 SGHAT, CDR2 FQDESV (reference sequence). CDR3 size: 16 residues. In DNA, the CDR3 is TGTGCCAGCAGCTATAGCGGGACAGCCCTCACAGATACGCAGTATTTT. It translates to CASSYSGTALTDTQYF.

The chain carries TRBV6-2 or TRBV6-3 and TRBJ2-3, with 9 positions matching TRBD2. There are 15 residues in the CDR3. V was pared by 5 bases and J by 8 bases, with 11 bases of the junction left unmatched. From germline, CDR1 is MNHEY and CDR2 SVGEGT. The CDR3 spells CASSPGRGGHGTQYF. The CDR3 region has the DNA TGTGCCAGCAGTCCCGGGCGGGGGGGCCATGGTACGCAGTATTTT.

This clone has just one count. CDR3 DNA sequence: TGTGCCACCAGTGGTTTTTCAGGGGGCGTAGATACGCAGTATTTT. Its translation is CATSGFSGGVDTQYF. The J gene is TRBJ2-3, the V gene TRBV24-1, with 8 bases identical to TRBD1. The CDR3 has 15 residues. Germline V gives CDR1 KGHDR, CDR2 SFDVKD. The V gene end was trimmed by 5 bases and the J gene end by 5 bases; junction bases not matched to a gene: 8.

CDR3 sequence (DNA): TGTGCCACCAGTGATCTACAAGGGGAGGGAGATACGCAGTATTTT. This gives the protein CATSDLQGEGDTQYF. V usage is TRBV24-1 and J usage is TRBJ2-3; 7 positions match TRBD2. V dropped 3 bases and J dropped 5; count of bases not matched to a gene: 7. This CDR3 comprises 15 residues. Germline lookup yields CDR1 KGHDR and CDR2 SFDVKD.

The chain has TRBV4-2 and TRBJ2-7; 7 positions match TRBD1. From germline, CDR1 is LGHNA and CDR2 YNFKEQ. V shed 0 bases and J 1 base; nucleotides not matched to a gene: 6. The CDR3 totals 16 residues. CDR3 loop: CASSQEGGTDSYEQYF. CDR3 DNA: TGTGCCAGCAGCCAAGAGGGTGGGACAGATTCCTACGAGCAGTACTTC.